The clone carrying this T cell receptor beta chain was found many times. Antigen: not known. The data derive from a study of T cells in Graves' hyperthyroidism and ophthalmopathy. Study-wide background: Peripheral blood was secured at the point of initial diagnosis, before any treatment.

Together with thyroid ultrasound, orbital computed tomography, serum thyroxine and TRAb, clinical symptoms were used for diagnoses. Amplification yielded TCR beta CDR3 regions, with RNA transcripts as the source. During a first-round RT-PCR of the TCR CDR3, the HTBI primer set was used. TCRdb called the multiplex PCR reads again in MiXCR, with one record for every CDR3 protein. The sample has 600,000 to 800,000 distinct CDR3 sequences; over 35% are singletons. Overall study findings and caveats: Ophthalmopathy was identified by the model a median approximately 6.4 months ahead of onset.

The CDR3 sequence is 15 residues long. Trimming took 0 bases from V and 9 from J, leaving 12 bases between them. Germline values: CDR1 SGHTA, CDR2 FQGNSA. Sequencing was done on a sample of blood. V gene TRBV7-2 combines with J gene TRBJ1-6, with D tentatively TRBD1 (5 bases). The TCR comes from a woman aged 35 to 49 with Graves' hyperthyroidism. The CDR3 coding sequence is TGTGCCAGCAGCTTAGCCCGGGGGACGGGTTCACCCCTCCACTTT. It yields the protein CASSLARGTGSPLHF. The full variable domain, with the rest looked up from reference TRBV7-2 and TRBJ1-6, is GAGVSQSPSNKVTEKGKDVELRCDPISGHTALYWYRQSLGQGLEFLIYFQGNSAPDKSGLPSDRFSAERTGGSVSTLTIQRTQQEDSAVYLCASSLARGTGSPLHFGNGTRLTVT.